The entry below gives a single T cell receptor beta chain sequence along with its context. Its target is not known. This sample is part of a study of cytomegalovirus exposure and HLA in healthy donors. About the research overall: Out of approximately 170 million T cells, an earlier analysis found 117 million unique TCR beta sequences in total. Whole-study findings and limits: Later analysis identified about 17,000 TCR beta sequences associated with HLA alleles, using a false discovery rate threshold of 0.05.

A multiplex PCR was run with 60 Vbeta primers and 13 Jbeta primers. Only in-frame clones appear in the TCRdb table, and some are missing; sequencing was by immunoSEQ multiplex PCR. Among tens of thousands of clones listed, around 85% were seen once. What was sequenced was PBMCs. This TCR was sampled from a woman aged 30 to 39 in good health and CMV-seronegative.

The CDR3 bases are TGTGCCAGCAGCCCCCGAGGGGGACTGAACACTGAAGCTTTCTTT. Protein: CASSPRGGLNTEAFF. The J gene is TRBJ1-1, the V gene TRBV11-3; D might be TRBD1 (6 bases). Trimming removed 5 bases at V and 0 bases at J, with 13 bases between. There are 15 residues in the CDR3. Germline V gene sequence: CDR1 SGHNT, CDR2 YENEEA. The variable domain in full, completed from reference TRBV11-3 and TRBJ1-1, reads EAGVVQSPRYKIIEKKQPVAFWCNPISGHNTLYWYLQNLGQGPELLIRYENEEAVDDSQLPKDRFSAERLKGVDSTLKIQPAELGDSAVYLCASSPRGGLNTEAFFGQGTRLTVV.